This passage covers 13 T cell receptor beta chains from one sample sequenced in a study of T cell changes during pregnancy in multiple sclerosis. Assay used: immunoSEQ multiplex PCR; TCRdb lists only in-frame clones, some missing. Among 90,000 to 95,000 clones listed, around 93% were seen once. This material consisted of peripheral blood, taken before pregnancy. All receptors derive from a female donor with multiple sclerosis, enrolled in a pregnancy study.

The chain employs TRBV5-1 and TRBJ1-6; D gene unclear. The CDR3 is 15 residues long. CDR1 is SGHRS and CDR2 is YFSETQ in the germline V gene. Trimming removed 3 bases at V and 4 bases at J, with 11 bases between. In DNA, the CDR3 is TGCGCCAGCAGCTCCGACCCGAGGTATAATTCACCCCTCCACTTT. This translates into CASSSDPRYNSPLHF.

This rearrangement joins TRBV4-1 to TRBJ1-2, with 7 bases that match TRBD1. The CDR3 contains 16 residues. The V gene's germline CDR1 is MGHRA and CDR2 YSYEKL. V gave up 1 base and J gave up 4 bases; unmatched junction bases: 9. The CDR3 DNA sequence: TGCGCCAGCAGCCAAGGCTCGGCCAGGGGGATCTATGGCTACACCTTC. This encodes CASSQGSARGIYGYTF.

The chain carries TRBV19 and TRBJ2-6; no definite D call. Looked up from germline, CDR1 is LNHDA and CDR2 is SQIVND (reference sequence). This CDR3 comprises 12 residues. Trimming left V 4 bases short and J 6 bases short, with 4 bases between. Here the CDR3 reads CASSTPANVLTF. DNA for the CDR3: TGTGCCAGTAGTACTCCGGCCAACGTCCTGACTTTC.

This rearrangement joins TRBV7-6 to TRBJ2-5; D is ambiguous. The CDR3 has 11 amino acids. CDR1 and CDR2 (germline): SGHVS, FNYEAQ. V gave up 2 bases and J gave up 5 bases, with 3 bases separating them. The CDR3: CASSLSETQYF. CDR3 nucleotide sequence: TGTGCCAGCAGCTTAAGCGAGACCCAGTACTTC.

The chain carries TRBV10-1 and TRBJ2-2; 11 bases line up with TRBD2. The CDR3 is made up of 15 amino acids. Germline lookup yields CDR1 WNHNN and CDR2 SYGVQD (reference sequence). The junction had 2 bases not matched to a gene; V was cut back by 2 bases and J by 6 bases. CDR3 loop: CASSETSGSSGELFF. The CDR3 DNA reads TGCGCCAGCAGTGAGACTAGCGGGAGTTCCGGGGAGCTGTTTTTT.

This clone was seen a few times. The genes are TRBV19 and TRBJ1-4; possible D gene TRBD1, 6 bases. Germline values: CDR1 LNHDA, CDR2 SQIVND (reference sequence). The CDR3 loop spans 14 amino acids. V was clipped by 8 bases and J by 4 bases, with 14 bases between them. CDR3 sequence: CASQDRSINEKLFF. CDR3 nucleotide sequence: TGTGCCAGTCAAGACAGGAGTATTAATGAAAAACTGTTTTTT.

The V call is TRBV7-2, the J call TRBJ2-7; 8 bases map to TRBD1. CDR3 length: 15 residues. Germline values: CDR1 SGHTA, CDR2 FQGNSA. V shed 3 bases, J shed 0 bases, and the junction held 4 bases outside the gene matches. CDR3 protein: CASSLWTGSSYEQYF. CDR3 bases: TGTGCCAGCAGCTTGTGGACAGGGAGCTCCTACGAGCAGTACTTC.

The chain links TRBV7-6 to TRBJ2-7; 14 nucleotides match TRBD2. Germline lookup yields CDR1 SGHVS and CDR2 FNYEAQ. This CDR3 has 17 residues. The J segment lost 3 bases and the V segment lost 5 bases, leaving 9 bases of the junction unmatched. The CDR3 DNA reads TGTGCCAGCAGCACAGGGACTAGCGGGAGCCCGAACTACGAGCAGTACTTC. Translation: CASSTGTSGSPNYEQYF.

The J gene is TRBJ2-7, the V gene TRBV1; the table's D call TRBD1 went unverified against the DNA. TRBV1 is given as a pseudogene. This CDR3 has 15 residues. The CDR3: CTSSHSEQETYEQYF. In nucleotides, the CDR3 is TGCACCAGCAGCCATTCGGAACAGGAAACCTACGAGCAGTACTTC.

CDR3 coding DNA: TGTGCCAGCAGCTTAGACACGGTCTCGGGGAGCTACACCTTC. This gives the protein CASSLDTVSGSYTF. J is TRBJ1-2 and V is TRBV7-9; no reliable D call. The length of the CDR3 is 14 residues. Germline V CDR1 and CDR2: SEHNR, FQNEAQ (reference sequence). V lost 1 base and J lost 9, with 15 bases in between.

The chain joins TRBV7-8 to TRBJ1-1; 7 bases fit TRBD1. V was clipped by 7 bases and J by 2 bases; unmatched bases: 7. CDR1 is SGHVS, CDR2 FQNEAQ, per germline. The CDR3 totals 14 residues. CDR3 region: CASNSDRVNTEAFF. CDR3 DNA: TGTGCCAGCAACTCCGACAGGGTCAACACTGAAGCTTTCTTT.

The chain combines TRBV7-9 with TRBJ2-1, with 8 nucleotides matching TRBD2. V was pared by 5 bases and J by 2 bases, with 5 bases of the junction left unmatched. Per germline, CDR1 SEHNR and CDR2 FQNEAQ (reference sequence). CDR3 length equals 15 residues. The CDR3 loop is CASSLTSGTYNEQFF. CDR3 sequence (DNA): TGTGCCAGCAGCCTAACTAGCGGAACCTACAATGAGCAGTTCTTC.

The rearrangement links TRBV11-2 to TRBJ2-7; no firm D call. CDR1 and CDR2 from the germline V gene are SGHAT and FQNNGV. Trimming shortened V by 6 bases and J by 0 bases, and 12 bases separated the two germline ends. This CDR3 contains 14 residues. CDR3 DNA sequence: TGTGCCAGCAGTCCGTATTCCGGCTCCTACGAGCAGTACTTC. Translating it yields CASSPYSGSYEQYF.